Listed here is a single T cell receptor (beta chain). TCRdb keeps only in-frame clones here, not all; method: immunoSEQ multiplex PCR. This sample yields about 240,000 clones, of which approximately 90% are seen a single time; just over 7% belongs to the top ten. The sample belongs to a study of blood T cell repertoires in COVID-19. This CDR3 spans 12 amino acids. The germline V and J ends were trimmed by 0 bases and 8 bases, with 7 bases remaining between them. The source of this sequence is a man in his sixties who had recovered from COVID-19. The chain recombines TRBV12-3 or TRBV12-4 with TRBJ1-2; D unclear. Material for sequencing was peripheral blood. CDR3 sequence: CASSLAGVGYTF. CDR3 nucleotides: TGTGCCAGCAGTTTAGCTGGAGTAGGCTACACCTTC.